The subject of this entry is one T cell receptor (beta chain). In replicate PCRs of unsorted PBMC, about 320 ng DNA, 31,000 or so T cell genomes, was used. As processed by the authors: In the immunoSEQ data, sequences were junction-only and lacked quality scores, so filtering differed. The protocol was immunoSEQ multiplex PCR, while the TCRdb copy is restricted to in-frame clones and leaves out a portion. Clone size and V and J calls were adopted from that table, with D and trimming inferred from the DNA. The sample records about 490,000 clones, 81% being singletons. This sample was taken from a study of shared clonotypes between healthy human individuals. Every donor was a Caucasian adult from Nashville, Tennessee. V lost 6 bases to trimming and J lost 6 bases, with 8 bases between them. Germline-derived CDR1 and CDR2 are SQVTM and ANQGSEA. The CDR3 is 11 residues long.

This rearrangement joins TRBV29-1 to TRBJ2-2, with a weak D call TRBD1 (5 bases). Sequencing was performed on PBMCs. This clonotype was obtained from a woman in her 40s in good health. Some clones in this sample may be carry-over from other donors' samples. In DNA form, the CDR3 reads TGCAGCGTCAGGGATGCCGGGGAGCTGTTTTTT. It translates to CSVRDAGELFF.